This TCR beta chain was recorded in a study of blood T cell repertoires in COVID-19. Across the study: Samples of COVID-19 (acute and convalescent) were obtained from the United States, Italy and Spain. Sources were T cells, B-cell-depleted T cells, or PBMCs; the material itself was cDNA or gDNA.

The CDR3 contains 13 residues. Trimming stripped 2 bases from V and 0 bases from J, with 7 bases between. CDR1 and CDR2 (germline): GTSNPN, SVGIG (reference sequence). In the source study's methods: Nucleated cell number was recorded as an estimate derived from reference gene primer amplification. TCRdb's copy holds only in-frame clones and misses some; the assay was immunoSEQ multiplex PCR. V and J calls and clone size are given by that table; D and trimming were obtained from the DNA. The table records fewer than 200,000 clones, over 65% of them present only once. This clonotype was sampled from a man in his 60s with acute or convalescent COVID-19. This rearrangement joins TRBV30 to TRBJ1-2; D gene ambiguous. The source material was peripheral blood. The CDR3 sequence: CAWSWGANYGYTF. The CDR3 region has the DNA TGTGCCTGGAGTTGGGGAGCTAACTATGGCTACACCTTC. The variable domain in full, completed from reference TRBV30 and TRBJ1-2, reads SQTIHQWPATLVQPVGSPLSLECTVEGTSNPNLYWYRQAAGRGLQLLFYSVGIGQISSEVPQNLSASRPQDRQFILSSKKLLLSDSGFYLCAWSWGANYGYTFGSGTRLTVV.